This T cell receptor (beta chain) was profiled in a study of blood T cells in healthy people across ages. In the study overall: Using template switching, researchers captured about one barcoded beta molecule for each two T cells.

Remarks on this clonotype: Its antigen is undetermined.

The CDR3 extends over 18 amino acids. A second PCR, run for roughly 7 to 11 cycles, used a sample-barcoded 5' primer plus a J-beta primer mix. TCRdb called the 5' RACE reads again in MiXCR, with one record for every CDR3 protein. Here the sample spans 780,000 or so distinct CDR3 sequences, roughly 50% being singletons. Study-level results: Naive T cell percentage by flow cytometry tracked strongly with beta diversity. Age brought a roughly linear fall in TCR beta diversity measured per million T cells.

The chain links TRBV21-1 to TRBJ2-5; the table's D call TRBD1 went unverified against the DNA. The assigned J gene may be wrong: the sequence end matches TRBJ2-7 better. TRBV21-1 is a listed pseudogene. Specimen: blood. The sequence derives from a man at least 80 years old in good health. CDR3 protein: CASSKRQRGGGVYYEQYF. CDR3 sequence (DNA): TGTGCCAGCAGCAAAAGGCAGAGGGGGGGCGGGGTTTACTACGAGCAGTACTTC.